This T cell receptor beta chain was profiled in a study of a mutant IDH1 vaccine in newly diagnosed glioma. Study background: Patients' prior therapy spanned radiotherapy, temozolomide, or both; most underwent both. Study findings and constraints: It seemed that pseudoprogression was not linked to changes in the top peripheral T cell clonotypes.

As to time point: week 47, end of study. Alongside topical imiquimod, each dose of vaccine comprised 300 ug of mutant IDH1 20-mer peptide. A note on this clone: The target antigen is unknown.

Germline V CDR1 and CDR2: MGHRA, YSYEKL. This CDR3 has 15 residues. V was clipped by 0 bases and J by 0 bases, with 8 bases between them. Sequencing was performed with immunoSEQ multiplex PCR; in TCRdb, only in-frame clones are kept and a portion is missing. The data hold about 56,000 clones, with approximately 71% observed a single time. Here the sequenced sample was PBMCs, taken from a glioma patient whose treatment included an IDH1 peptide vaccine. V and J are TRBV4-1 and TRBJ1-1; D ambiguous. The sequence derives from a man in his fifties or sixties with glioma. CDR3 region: CASSQERVVNTEAFF. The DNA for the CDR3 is TGCGCCAGCAGCCAAGAACGGGTGGTGAACACTGAAGCTTTCTTT.